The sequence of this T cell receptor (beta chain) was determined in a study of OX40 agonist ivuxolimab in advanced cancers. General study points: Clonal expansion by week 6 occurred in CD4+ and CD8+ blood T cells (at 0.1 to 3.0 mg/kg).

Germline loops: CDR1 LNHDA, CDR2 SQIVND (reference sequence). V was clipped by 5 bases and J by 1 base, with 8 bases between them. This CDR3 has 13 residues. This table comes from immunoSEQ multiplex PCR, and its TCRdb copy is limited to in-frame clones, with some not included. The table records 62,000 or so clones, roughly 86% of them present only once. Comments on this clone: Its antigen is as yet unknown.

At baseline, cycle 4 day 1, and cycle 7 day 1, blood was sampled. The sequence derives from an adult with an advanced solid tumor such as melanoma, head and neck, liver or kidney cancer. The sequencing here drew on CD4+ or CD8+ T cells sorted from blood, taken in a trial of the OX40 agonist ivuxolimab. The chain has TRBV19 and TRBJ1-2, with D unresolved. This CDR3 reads CASSHRVNYGYTF. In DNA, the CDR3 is TGTGCCAGTAGTCACAGAGTTAACTATGGCTACACCTTC.